This is a list of T cell receptor beta chains from one sample in a study of molecular identifiers for immune sequencing clone quantification. Via MiXCR, TCRdb re-called the PCR reads, giving one row per CDR3 protein. Counted here are hundreds of thousands of distinct CDR3 sequences, roughly 27% occurring once; the ten biggest clones make up 0.75% to 0.8%. The sample was naive CD8+ T cells from blood, with Jurkat cell RNA spiked in. These TCRs come from a human donor in good health. Some libraries in this study had Jurkat cell RNA spiked in. Both conserved end residues are part of each CDR3. Fields, in order: J gene, clone size, D gene, V gene, CDR3 DNA, CDR3 protein. D genes are given only for firm matches. The listing skips clone size in some rows; elsewhere it reads once, few, many or a size class.

TRBJ2-2 | NA | TRBD2 | TRBV20-1 | TGCAGTGCTAGAGCTGGGGGGGGAGGGAGCACCGGGGAGCTGTTTTTT | CSARAGGGGSTGELFF
TRBJ1-1 | once | NA | TRBV19 | TGTGCCAGCCGAGCAGGAGACAGGAACACCACTGAAGCTTTCTTT | CASRAGDRNTTEAFF
TRBJ2-5 | many | NA | TRBV7-9 | TGTGCCAGCAGCACCGACCGACTGGGACTGGAACAAGAGACCCAGTACTTC | CASSTDRLGLEQETQYF
TRBJ2-1 | many | NA | TRBV29-1 | TGCAGCGCCCCACAGCCCCCGAACAATGAGCAGTTCTTC | CSAPQPPNNEQFF
TRBJ2-6 | many | NA | TRBV6-2/TRBV6-3 | TGTGCCAGCAGCTGGAAGGACGCTGGGGCCAACGTCCTGACTTTC | CASSWKDAGANVLTF
TRBJ1-1 | NA | NA | TRBV4-1 | TGCGCCAGCAACAAAGGGGGTCCGCGGACTGAAGCCATCTTT | CASNKGGPRTEAIF
TRBJ2-7 | few | TRBD1 | TRBV5-1 | TGCGCCAGCAGCCCTCTCCAGGGGGCGTGGGACGAGCAGTACTTC | CASSPLQGAWDEQYF
TRBJ2-5 | NA | NA | TRBV3-1 | TGTGCCAGCAGCCACACACCAAAAGAGACCCAGTACTTC | CASSHTPKETQYF
TRBJ1-2 | many | NA | TRBV29-1 | TGCAGCGTTCCGACAGCACCCTTTGGCTACACCTTC | CSVPTAPFGYTF
TRBJ1-1 | many | NA | TRBV5-1 | TGCGCCAGCAGCAACGGGAACACTGAAGCTTTCTTT | CASSNGNTEAFF
TRBJ2-7 | NA | NA | TRBV20-1 | TGCAGTGCTCGCAAGGTTGACGAGCAGTACTTC | CSARKVDEQYF
TRBJ2-7 | NA | TRBD1 | TRBV19 | TGTGCCAGTAGTATAGCGCAGGGACAGGGGAACGAGCAGTACTTC | CASSIAQGQGNEQYF
TRBJ2-1 | many | NA | TRBV6-6 | TGTGCCAGCAGTTCAGTGGGAATAGGGGAGCAGTTCTTC | CASSSVGIGEQFF
TRBJ1-5 | few | TRBD1 | TRBV5-6 | TGTGCCAGCAGCTTCAAAAACGCCGGGACAGGGAATCCATATGAACAGCCCCAGCATTTT | CASSFKNAGTGNPYEQPQHF
TRBJ2-2 | NA | NA | TRBV4-3 | TGCGCCAGCAGCCAAGATGAGACAGTAGACCCCGGGGAGCTGTTTTTT | CASSQDETVDPGELFF
TRBJ1-5 | few | TRBD1 | TRBV12-3/TRBV12-4 | TGTGCCAGCAGTTTAGGGGACAGATTGCAGCCCCAGCATTTT | CASSLGDRLQPQHF
TRBJ1-5 | few | NA | TRBV6-5 | TGTGCCAGCACCCATAATTTGAGGTACCGAAATCAGCCCCAGCATTTT | CASTHNLRYRNQPQHF
TRBJ2-5 | NA | NA | TRBV4-3 | TGCGCCAGCAGCCAAGCCCGAGGGGGGCCCCAGAACTTC | CASSQARGGPQNF
TRBJ1-1 | many | NA | TRBV27 | TGTGCCAGCAGTTTCTATAGGGGGACTGAAGCTTTCTTT | CASSFYRGTEAFF
TRBJ2-1 | NA | TRBD2 | TRBV12-3/TRBV12-4 | TGTGCCAGCAGTTTAGGCGGGGGGACACTCAATGAGCAGTTCTTC | CASSLGGGTLNEQFF
TRBJ1-6 | NA | NA | TRBV7-9 | TGTGCCAGCAGCTTAGGTTTGGGGGATAATTCACCCCTCCACTTT | CASSLGLGDNSPLHF